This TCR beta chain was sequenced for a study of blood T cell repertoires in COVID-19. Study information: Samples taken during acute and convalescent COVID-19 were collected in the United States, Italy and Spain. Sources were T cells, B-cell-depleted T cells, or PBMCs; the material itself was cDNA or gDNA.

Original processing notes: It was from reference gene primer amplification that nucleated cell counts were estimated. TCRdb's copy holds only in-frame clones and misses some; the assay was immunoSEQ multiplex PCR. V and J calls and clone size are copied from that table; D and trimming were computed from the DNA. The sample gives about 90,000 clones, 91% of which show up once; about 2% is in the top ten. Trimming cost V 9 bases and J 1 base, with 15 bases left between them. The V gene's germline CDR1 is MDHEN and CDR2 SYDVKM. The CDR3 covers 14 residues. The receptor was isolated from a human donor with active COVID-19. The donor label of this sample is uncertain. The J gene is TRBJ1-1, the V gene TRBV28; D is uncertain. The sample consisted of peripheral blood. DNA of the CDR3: TGTGCCAGTAGCGGCGGGGTCCGGAACACTGAAGCTTTCTTT. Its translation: CASSGGVRNTEAFF.